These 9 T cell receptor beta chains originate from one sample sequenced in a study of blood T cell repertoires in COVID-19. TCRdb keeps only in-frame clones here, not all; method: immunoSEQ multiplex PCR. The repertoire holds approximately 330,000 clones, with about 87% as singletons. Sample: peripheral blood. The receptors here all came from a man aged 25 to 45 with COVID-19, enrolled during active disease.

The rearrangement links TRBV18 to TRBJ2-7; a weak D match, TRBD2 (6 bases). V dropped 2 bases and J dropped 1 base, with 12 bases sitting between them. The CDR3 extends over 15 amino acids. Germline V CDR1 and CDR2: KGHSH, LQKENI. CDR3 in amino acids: CASSPNLGGSYEQYF. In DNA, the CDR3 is TGTGCCAGCTCACCAAATCTCGGGGGATCCTACGAGCAGTACTTC.

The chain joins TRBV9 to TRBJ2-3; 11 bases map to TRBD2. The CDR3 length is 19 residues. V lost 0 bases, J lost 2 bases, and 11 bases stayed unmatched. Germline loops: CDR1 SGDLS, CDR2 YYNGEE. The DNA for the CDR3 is TGTGCCAGCAGCGTAGGTACTAGCGGGAGCGACGGTGACACAGATACGCAGTATTTT. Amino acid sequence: CASSVGTSGSDGDTDTQYF. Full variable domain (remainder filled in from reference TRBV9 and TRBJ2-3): DSGVTQTPKHLITATGQRVTLRCSPRSGDLSVYWYQQSLDQGLQFLIQYYNGEERAKGNILERFSAQQFPDLHSELNLSSLELGDSALYFCASSVGTSGSDGDTDTQYFGPGTRLTVL.

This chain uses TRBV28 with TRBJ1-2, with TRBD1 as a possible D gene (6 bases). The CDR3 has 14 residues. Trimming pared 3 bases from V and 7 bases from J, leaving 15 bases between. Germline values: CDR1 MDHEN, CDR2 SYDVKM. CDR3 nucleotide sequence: TGTGCCAGCAGTTTGGGCTGGGGGCAGGGTGGCTACACCTTC. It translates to CASSLGWGQGGYTF.

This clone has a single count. This chain's CDR3 is CASSLAGGAGETQYF. The CDR3 nucleotides are TGTGCCAGCAGCTTAGCCGGGGGGGCAGGGGAGACCCAGTACTTC. The J gene is TRBJ2-5, the V gene TRBV7-6; TRBD2 aligns across 8 bases. The CDR3 loop spans 15 amino acids. J gave up 5 bases and V 0 bases, and 5 bases lay outside the gene matches. CDR1 and CDR2 from the germline V gene are SGHVS and FNYEAQ.

CDR3 sequence: CAISESGQGWAPLHF. The DNA for the CDR3 is TGTGCCATCAGTGAGTCGGGACAGGGGTGGGCACCCCTCCACTTT. The V gene is TRBV10-3, the J gene TRBJ1-6; 10 nucleotides line up with TRBD1. Germline V lookup: CDR1 ENHRY, CDR2 SYGVKD. This CDR3 has 15 amino acids. V gave up 0 bases and J gave up 11 bases; unmatched junction bases: 4.

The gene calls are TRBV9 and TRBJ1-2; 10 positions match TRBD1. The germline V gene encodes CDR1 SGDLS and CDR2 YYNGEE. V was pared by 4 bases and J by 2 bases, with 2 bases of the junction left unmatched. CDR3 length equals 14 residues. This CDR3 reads CASSPTGGNYGYTF. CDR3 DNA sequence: TGTGCCAGCAGCCCGACAGGGGGCAACTATGGCTACACCTTC. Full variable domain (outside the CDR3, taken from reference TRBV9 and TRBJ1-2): DSGVTQTPKHLITATGQRVTLRCSPRSGDLSVYWYQQSLDQGLQFLIQYYNGEERAKGNILERFSAQQFPDLHSELNLSSLELGDSALYFCASSPTGGNYGYTFGSGTRLTVV.

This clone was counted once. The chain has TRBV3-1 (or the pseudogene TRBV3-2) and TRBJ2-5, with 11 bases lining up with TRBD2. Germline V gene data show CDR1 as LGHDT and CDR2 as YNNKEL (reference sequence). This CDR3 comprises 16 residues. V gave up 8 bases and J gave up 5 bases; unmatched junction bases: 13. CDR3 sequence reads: CASGGGLAVLGETQYF. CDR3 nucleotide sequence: TGTGCCAGCGGGGGGGGACTAGCGGTTTTAGGGGAGACCCAGTACTTC.

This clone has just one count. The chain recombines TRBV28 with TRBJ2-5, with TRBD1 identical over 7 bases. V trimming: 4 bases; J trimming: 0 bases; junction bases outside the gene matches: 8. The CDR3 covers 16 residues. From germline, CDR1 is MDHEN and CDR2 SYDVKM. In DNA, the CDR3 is TGTGCCAGCAGTTCCATGAGGGGGCAGAACCAAGAGACCCAGTACTTC. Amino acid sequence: CASSSMRGQNQETQYF.

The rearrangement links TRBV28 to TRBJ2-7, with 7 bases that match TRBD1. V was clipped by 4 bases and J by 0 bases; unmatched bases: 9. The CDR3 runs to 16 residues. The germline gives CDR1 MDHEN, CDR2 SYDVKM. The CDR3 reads CASSYHGTASSYEQYF. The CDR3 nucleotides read TGTGCCAGCAGTTACCACGGGACAGCGAGCTCCTACGAGCAGTACTTC.